This T cell receptor (beta chain) was recorded in a study of blood T cells in healthy people across ages. This clonotype came up a few times. A J-beta primer mix and a sample-barcoded 5' primer were used in a second PCR of about 7 to 12 cycles. TCRdb analysed the 5' RACE reads with MiXCR anew, one entry per CDR3 protein. The sample shows roughly 550,000 distinct CDR3 sequences, about 25% of them seen only once. The sample was also reused in another study, on T cells of mothers and their children.

Source material: blood. This sequence was found in a boy aged 5 to 17 in good health.

The CDR3 reads CASSLSGGGDTQYF. In nucleotides, the CDR3 is TGTGCCAGCAGTCTAAGTGGCGGGGGAGATACGCAGTATTTT. The rearrangement links TRBV28 to TRBJ2-3; 7 nucleotides align to TRBD2. V was pared by 5 bases and J by 5 bases, with 7 bases of the junction left unmatched. The CDR3 covers 14 residues. The V gene's germline CDR1 is MDHEN and CDR2 SYDVKM.